The following is a TCR beta chain sequence with its context. Its target is unknown. Repertoires were generated with immunoSEQ multiplex PCR, while TCRdb's copy carries only in-frame clones and drops some. The sample shows 1.6 million or so clones, around 97% of them seen only once. This specimen comes from a study of shared clonotypes between healthy human individuals. Germline CDR1 reads LNHDA; CDR2 reads SQIVND (reference sequence). Trimming cost V 5 bases and J 6 bases, with 14 bases left between them. The length of the CDR3 is 13 residues. Study findings and constraints: Roughly 5% of naive CD4 clonotypes were common to a few donors.

The TCR was taken from a man aged 30-40 years in good health. The V gene is TRBV19, the J gene TRBJ2-7; the D gene could be TRBD1 or TRBD2 (6 bases each). Sequencing was done on a sample of naive CD4+ T cells sorted from blood. Subset denoted: CD45RA+ positively selected. This chain's CDR3 is CASSERGAAEQYF. The CDR3 DNA reads TGTGCCAGTAGTGAAAGGGGGGCGGCCGAGCAGTACTTC.